One and the same sample provided the 18 T cell receptor beta chains below, sequenced in a study of T-cell reconstitution after alpha-beta-depleted transplantation in children. Researchers prepared the TCRbeta library using unique molecular identifiers, the study reports. TCRdb itself ran the PCR reads through MiXCR, one entry per CDR3 protein. The sample carries about 830,000 distinct CDR3 sequences, about 15% recorded once. Sample: PBMCs, mostly from graft donor cells, taken 360 days after TCRalphabeta/CD19-depleted stem cell transplant. The receptors originated from a male patient under 18 who had a stem cell transplant for acute lymphoblastic leukemia, so the T cells may come from the graft donor.

This rearrangement joins TRBV24-1 to TRBJ2-1, with TRBD2 as a possible D gene (5 bases). The V and J ends lost 9 bases and 8 bases respectively, with 7 bases between them. Germline V gene sequence: CDR1 KGHDR, CDR2 SFDVKD. The CDR3 is made up of 10 amino acids. The CDR3 DNA is TGTGCCACCCGGGGTCATGAGCAGTTCTTC. Protein product: CATRGHEQFF.

V gene TRBV5-1 combines with J gene TRBJ1-2; D unclear. The germline gives CDR1 SGHRS, CDR2 YFSETQ. The V end lost 3 bases, the J end lost 10 bases, and 13 bases lay between the germline ends. This CDR3 spans 12 amino acids. CDR3 sequence: CASSSQGRYYTF. In DNA form, the CDR3 reads TGCGCCAGCAGCTCCCAAGGGCGGTACTACACCTTC.

This rearrangement joins TRBV7-8 to TRBJ2-5; D gene ambiguous. V lost 5 bases to trimming and J lost 5 bases, with 15 bases between them. From germline, CDR1 is SGHVS and CDR2 FQNEAQ. The length of the CDR3 is 14 residues. The CDR3 DNA follows: TGTGCCAGCAGCGTCTTACGTTTCGGCGAGACCCAGTACTTC. This sequence encodes CASSVLRFGETQYF.

The V and J genes are TRBV7-8 and TRBJ1-2, with TRBD1 matching over 10 bases. CDR1 and CDR2 from the germline V gene are SGHVS and FQNEAQ. V lost 5 bases to trimming and J lost 8 bases; unmatched junction nucleotides: 11. The CDR3 has 15 amino acids. For the CDR3, the DNA is TGTGCCAGCAGCCGATTCGGACAGGGGGGAGAGGGCTACACCTTC. Translating it yields CASSRFGQGGEGYTF.

This chain links TRBV10-3 with TRBJ2-1; D is perhaps TRBD2 (6 bases). V was trimmed by 8 bases and J by 5 bases, leaving 16 bases between them. The germline CDR1 and CDR2 sequences are ENHRY and SYGVKD. The CDR3 is 14 residues long. The CDR3 loop reads CAISVGLLNNEQFF. CDR3 DNA sequence: TGTGCCATCTCGGTCGGACTACTAAACAATGAGCAGTTCTTC.

V and J are TRBV12-3 or TRBV12-4 and TRBJ1-1, with 7 bases lining up with TRBD1. Losses at the gene ends were 7 bases for V and 2 bases for J; bases not matched to a gene: 16. The CDR3 consists of 17 residues. This CDR3 is CASIPYPNRGFNTEAFF. The CDR3 nucleotides read TGTGCCAGCATTCCCTACCCAAACAGGGGATTTAACACTGAAGCTTTCTTT.

This clonotype was counted ten times or more. The V gene is TRBV5-1, the J gene TRBJ2-3; 7 bases align to TRBD1. The V gene's germline CDR1 is SGHRS and CDR2 YFSETQ. This CDR3 spans 16 amino acids. Losses at the gene ends were 4 bases for V and 2 bases for J; bases not matched to a gene: 10. In DNA form, the CDR3 reads TGCGCCAGCAGCGCCACCGGGACAGCCTTCACAGATACGCAGTATTTT. Translating gives CASSATGTAFTDTQYF.

This clonotype has a handful of counts. The rearrangement uses TRBV5-1 and TRBJ2-5, with TRBD1 identical over 8 bases. This CDR3 comprises 13 residues. The germline CDR1 and CDR2 sequences are SGHRS and YFSETQ. V trimming: 3 bases; J trimming: 5 bases; junction bases outside the gene matches: 3. This CDR3 is CASSYRGYETQYF. The DNA of the CDR3 is TGCGCCAGCAGCTACAGGGGGTACGAGACCCAGTACTTC.

This clonotype was picked up a small number of times. This chain uses TRBV12-3 or TRBV12-4 with TRBJ2-4, with 9 bases that match TRBD2. The CDR3 totals 16 residues. Losses at the gene ends were 1 base for V and 2 bases for J; bases not matched to a gene: 3. The chain's CDR3 is CASSLEAGGSKNIQYF. As DNA, the CDR3 is TGTGCCAGCAGTTTAGAGGCGGGAGGGTCCAAAAACATTCAGTACTTC.

The table lists this clonotype with many counts. V gene TRBV9 combines with J gene TRBJ2-1; TRBD2 matches 12 bases. Germline V gene data show CDR1 as SGDLS and CDR2 as YYNGEE. The CDR3 runs 16 residues. After removal of 0 bases from V and 8 bases from J, the junction contained 6 bases not matched to a gene. The CDR3 is CASSVVGTSGRHEQFF. The CDR3 region has the DNA TGTGCCAGCAGCGTAGTAGGAACTAGCGGGAGGCATGAGCAGTTCTTC.

The rearrangement links TRBV20-1 to TRBJ1-6, with D tentatively TRBD1 (6 bases). This CDR3 is 13 amino acids long. Between the trimmed V and J ends, which lost 1 base and 7 bases, there was a span of 8 bases. The germline gives CDR1 DFQATT, CDR2 SNEGSKA (reference sequence). For the CDR3, the DNA is TGCAGTGCTAGAGTTACAGGGAATTCACCCCTCCACTTT. Translated: CSARVTGNSPLHF.

This clonotype was detected only a few times. The V and J genes are TRBV5-1 and TRBJ2-7; D is undetermined. Trimming left V 5 bases short and J 2 bases short, with 14 bases between. The CDR3 extends over 14 amino acids. The germline V gene has CDR1 SGHRS and CDR2 YFSETQ. CDR3 amino acids: CASSSLPETYEQYF. CDR3 nucleotides: TGCGCCAGCAGTTCCCTGCCCGAGACCTACGAGCAGTACTTC.

This chain uses TRBV7-8 with TRBJ1-1, with 10 bases matching TRBD1. The CDR3 consists of 17 residues. CDR1 is SGHVS, CDR2 FQNEAQ, per germline. V lost 1 base, J lost 0 bases, and 5 bases stayed unmatched. The CDR3 DNA reads as TGTGCCAGCAGCTTAGAAGGGACAGGGGCCCTGAACACTGAAGCTTTCTTT. It specifies CASSLEGTGALNTEAFF. Full variable domain (remainder filled in from reference TRBV7-8 and TRBJ1-1): GAGVSQSPRYKVAKRGQDVALRCDPISGHVSLFWYQQALGQGPEFLTYFQNEAQLDKSGLPSDRFFAERPEGSVSTLKIQRTQQEDSAVYLCASSLEGTGALNTEAFFGQGTRLTVV.

There are a few counts of this clonotype. V gene TRBV27 combines with J gene TRBJ2-7, with D possibly TRBD2 on 6 matching bases. Trimming removed 5 bases from V and 9 bases from J, with 20 bases in between. The CDR3 totals 14 residues. Germline loops: CDR1 MNHEY, CDR2 SMNVEV (reference sequence). CDR3 protein: CASSPLAEGGVQYF. The CDR3 region has the DNA TGTGCCAGCAGTCCTTTAGCGGAAGGAGGGGTGCAGTACTTC.

The table lists this clonotype with a few counts. The chain links TRBV24-1 to TRBJ2-2; 11 bases fit TRBD2. Germline V lookup: CDR1 KGHDR, CDR2 SFDVKD. After removal of 8 bases from V and 5 bases from J, the junction contained 18 bases not matched to a gene. This CDR3 region has 19 residues. CDR3 nucleotide sequence: TGTGCCACCATGGCCAGTCGGGGAACTAGCGGGAGAGAGACCGGGGAGCTGTTTTTT. Protein product: CATMASRGTSGRETGELFF.

The sample holds a few counts of this clonotype. The rearrangement links TRBV20-1 to TRBJ2-1; D is unresolved. The germline V gene encodes CDR1 DFQATT and CDR2 SNEGSKA (reference sequence). The CDR3 sequence is 13 residues long. The germline V and J ends were trimmed by 0 bases and 12 bases, with 15 bases remaining between them. The CDR3 coding sequence is TGCAGTGCTAGAGATCTGGGCGGTCTCGGGCAGTTCTTC. Translating it yields CSARDLGGLGQFF.

This clonotype appeared a few times. The J gene is TRBJ1-4, the V gene TRBV3-1, with D hard to call. CDR1 is LGHDT, CDR2 YNNKEL, per germline (reference sequence). There are 15 residues in the CDR3. Trimming stripped 3 bases from V and 3 bases from J, with 11 bases between. CDR3 protein: CASSQVGRSNEKLFF. CDR3 nucleotide sequence: TGTGCCAGCAGCCAGGTCGGCCGATCTAATGAAAAACTGTTTTTT.

This clonotype was counted between two and nine times. The V and J genes are TRBV11-2 and TRBJ1-1, with unresolved D. V was clipped by 1 base and J by 1 base, with 10 bases between them. This CDR3 comprises 15 residues. Per the germline V gene, CDR1 is SGHAT and CDR2 is FQNNGV. CDR3 loop: CASSLVQDWNTEAFF. The CDR3 coding sequence is TGTGCCAGCAGCTTAGTCCAGGATTGGAACACTGAAGCTTTCTTT.